This T cell receptor beta chain was captured in a study of blood T cell repertoires in COVID-19. TCRdb keeps only in-frame clones here, not all; method: immunoSEQ multiplex PCR. The sample holds approximately 480,000 clones, 87% seen once. The ends lost 1 base at V and 5 bases at J; junction bases unmatched: 5. Germline lookup yields CDR1 GTSNPN and CDR2 SVGIG (reference sequence). The length of the CDR3 is 15 residues. The J gene is TRBJ1-6, the V gene TRBV30; 7 positions match TRBD1. This TCR derives from a woman under 30 who had recovered from COVID-19. The sequencing sample was made of PBMCs or T cells enriched from blood (not recorded which). Here the CDR3 DNA reads TGTGCCTGGAGTGGACAGGGTTCAGATAATTCACCCCTCCACTTT. Its translation is CAWSGQGSDNSPLHF.